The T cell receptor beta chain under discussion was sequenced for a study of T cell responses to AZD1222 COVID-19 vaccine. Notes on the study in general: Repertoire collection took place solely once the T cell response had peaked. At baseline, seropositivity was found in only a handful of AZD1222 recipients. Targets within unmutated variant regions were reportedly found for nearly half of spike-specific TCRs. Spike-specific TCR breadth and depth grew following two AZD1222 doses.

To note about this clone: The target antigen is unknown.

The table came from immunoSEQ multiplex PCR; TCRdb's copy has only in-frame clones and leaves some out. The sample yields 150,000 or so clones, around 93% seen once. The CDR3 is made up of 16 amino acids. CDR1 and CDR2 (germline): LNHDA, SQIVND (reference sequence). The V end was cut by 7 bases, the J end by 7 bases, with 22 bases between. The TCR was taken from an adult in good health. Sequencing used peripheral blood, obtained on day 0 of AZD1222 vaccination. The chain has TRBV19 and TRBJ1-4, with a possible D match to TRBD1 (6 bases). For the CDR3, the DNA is TGTGCCAGTAAGCGAGGACAGTCTAAAGGACGTGAAAAACTGTTTTTT. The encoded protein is CASKRGQSKGREKLFF.